The present entry profiles one T cell receptor (beta chain) with its context. The antigen remains unidentified. The data were taken from a study of T-cell memory formation after mild COVID-19. On the study more broadly: The TCR clusters were mostly specific to one donor.

5'RACE, which relied on constant-segment primers, yielded TCR alpha and TCR beta cDNA libraries carrying sample barcodes and UMIs. TCRdb passed the 5' RACE reads through MiXCR, listing each CDR3 protein once. The sample records approximately 400,000 distinct CDR3 sequences, roughly 24% being singletons. Study-wide findings and caveats: Later expanders leaned toward CD4+, whereas clones contracting from day 15 to 85 were balanced CD4/CD8. CD4+ contracting clones were found mainly in CM and EM, and CD8+ ones in EMRA.

CDR3 length: 17 residues. J lost 3 bases, V lost 0 bases, and 10 bases had no gene match. From germline, CDR1 is LGHNA and CDR2 YSLEER. The V and J genes are TRBV4-3 and TRBJ2-7; 8 bases are a match to TRBD1. What was sequenced was PBMCs or a T cell subset sorted from them (not recorded which). The sequence was obtained from an adult woman who had mild COVID-19 (a few samples of this study predate the infection). Cell type and time point are not known. The CDR3 DNA follows: TGCGCCAGCAGCCAAGATCGTGGCAGGGGGCTTCACTACGAGCAGTACTTC. Residues: CASSQDRGRGLHYEQYF.